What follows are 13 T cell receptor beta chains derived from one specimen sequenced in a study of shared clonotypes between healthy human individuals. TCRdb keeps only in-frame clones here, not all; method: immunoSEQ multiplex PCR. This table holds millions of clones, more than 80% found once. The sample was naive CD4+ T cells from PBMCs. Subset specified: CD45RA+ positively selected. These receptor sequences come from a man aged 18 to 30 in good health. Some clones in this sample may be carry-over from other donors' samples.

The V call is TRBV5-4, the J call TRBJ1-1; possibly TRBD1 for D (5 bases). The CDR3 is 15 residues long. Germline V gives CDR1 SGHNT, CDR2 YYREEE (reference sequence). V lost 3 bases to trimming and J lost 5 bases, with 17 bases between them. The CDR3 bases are TGTGCCAGCAGCTACACGCAGGGTGGGAGGACTGAAGCTTTCTTT. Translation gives CASSYTQGGRTEAFF. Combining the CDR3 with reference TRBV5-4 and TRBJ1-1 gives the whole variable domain ETGVTQSPTHLIKTRGQQVTLRCSSQSGHNTVSWYQQALGQGPQFIFQYYREEENGRGNFPPRFSGLQFPNYSSELNVNALELDDSALYLCASSYTQGGRTEAFFGQGTRLTVV.

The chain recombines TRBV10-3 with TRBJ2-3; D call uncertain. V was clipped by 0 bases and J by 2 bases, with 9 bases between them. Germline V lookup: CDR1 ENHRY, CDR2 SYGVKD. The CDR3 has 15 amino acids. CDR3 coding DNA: TGTGCCATCAGTGAGTCGAAGAAGACCACAGATACGCAGTATTTT. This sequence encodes CAISESKKTTDTQYF.

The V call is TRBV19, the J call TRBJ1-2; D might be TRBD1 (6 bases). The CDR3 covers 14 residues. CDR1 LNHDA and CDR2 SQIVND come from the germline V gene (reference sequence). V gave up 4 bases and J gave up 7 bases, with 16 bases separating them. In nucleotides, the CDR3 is TGTGCCAGTAGTAGGGACGTGAACAGGGCTGGCTACACCTTC. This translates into CASSRDVNRAGYTF.

The CDR3 protein is CSVVFVYEQYF. The CDR3 bases are TGCAGCGTTGTGTTCGTCTACGAGCAGTACTTC. The chain has TRBV29-1 and TRBJ2-7; D is undetermined. This CDR3 contains 11 residues. Trimming stripped 4 bases from V and 3 bases from J, with 7 bases between. CDR1 and CDR2 (germline): SQVTM, ANQGSEA.

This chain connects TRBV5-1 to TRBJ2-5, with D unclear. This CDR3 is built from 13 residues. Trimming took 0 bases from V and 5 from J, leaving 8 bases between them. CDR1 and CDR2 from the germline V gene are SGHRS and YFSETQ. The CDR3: CASSLVETETQYF. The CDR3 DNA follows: TGCGCCAGCAGCTTGGTGGAGACTGAGACCCAGTACTTC.

The CDR3 nucleotides read TGTGCCAGCAGTGAGTGGGGGACTACATACAATGAGCAGTTCTTC. Residues: CASSEWGTTYNEQFF. The chain employs TRBV6-4 and TRBJ2-1, with TRBD2 matching over 7 bases. Unmatched junction bases numbered 6, after V lost 3 bases and J lost 4 bases. The CDR3 extends over 15 amino acids. Germline CDR1 reads MRHNA; CDR2 reads SNTAGT.

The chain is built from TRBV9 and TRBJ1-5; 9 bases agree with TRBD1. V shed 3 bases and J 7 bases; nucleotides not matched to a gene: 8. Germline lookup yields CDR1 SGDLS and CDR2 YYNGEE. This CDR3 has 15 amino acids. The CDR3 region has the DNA TGTGCCAGCAGCGCTGGGACAGGGATCGTGCAGCCCCAGCATTTT. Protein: CASSAGTGIVQPQHF.

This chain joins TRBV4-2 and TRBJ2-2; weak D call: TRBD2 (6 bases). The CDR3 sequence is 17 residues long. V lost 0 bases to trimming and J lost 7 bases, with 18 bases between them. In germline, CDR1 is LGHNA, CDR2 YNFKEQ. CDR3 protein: CASSQDTGTAGIGELFF. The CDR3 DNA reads TGTGCCAGCAGCCAAGATACCGGGACTGCTGGGATCGGGGAGCTGTTTTTT.

CDR3 sequence (DNA): TGTGCCAGTAAATTACATAGCAATCAGCCCCAGCATTTT. This sequence encodes CASKLHSNQPQHF. The chain combines TRBV6-1 with TRBJ1-5; D call uncertain. CDR3 length: 13 amino acids. CDR1 and CDR2 from the germline V gene are MNHNS and SASEGT. V was pared by 9 bases and J by 0 bases, with 9 bases between.

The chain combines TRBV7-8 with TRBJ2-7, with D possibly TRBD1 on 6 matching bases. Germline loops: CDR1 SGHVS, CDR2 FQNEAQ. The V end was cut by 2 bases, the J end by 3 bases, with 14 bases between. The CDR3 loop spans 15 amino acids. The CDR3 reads CASSLQVGRGYEQYF. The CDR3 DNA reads TGTGCCAGCAGCTTACAAGTCGGCAGGGGCTACGAGCAGTACTTC.

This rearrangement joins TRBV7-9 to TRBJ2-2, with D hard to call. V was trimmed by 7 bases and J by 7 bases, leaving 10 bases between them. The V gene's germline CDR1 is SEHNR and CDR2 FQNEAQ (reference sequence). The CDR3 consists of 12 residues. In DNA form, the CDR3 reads TGTGCCAGCACCTTCGGGTTCGGGGAGCTGTTTTTT. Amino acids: CASTFGFGELFF.

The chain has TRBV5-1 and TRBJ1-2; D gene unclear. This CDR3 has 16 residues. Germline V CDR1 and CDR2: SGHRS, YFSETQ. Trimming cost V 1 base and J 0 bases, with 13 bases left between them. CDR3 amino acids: CASSLRHDPTNYGYTF. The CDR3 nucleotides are TGCGCCAGCAGCTTGAGGCACGACCCTACTAACTATGGCTACACCTTC.

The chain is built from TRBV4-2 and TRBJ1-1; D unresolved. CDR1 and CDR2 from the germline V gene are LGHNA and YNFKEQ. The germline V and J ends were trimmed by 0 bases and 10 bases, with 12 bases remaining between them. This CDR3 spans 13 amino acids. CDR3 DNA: TGTGCCAGCAGCCAAGATGGAGGTAGGACAGCTTTCTTT. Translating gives CASSQDGGRTAFF.